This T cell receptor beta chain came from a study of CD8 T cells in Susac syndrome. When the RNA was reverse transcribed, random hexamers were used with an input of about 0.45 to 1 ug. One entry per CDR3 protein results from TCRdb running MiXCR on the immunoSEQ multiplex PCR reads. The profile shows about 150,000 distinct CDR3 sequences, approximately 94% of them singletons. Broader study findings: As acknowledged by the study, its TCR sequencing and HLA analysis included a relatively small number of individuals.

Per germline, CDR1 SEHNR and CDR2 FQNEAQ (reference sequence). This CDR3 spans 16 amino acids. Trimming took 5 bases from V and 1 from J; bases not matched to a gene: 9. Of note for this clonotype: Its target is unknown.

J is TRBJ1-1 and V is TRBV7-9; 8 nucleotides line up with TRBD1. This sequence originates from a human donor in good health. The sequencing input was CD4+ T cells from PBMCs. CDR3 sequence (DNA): TGTGCCAGCAGCCCATACTCCGGGACAGGGAACACTGAAGCTTTCTTT. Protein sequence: CASSPYSGTGNTEAFF.